Below are 31 T cell receptor beta chains sequenced from a single sample in a study of T-cell reconstitution after alpha-beta-depleted transplantation in children. The TCRbeta library was prepared with unique molecular identifiers. TCRdb passed the PCR reads through MiXCR, listing each CDR3 protein once. The table has 40,000 to 60,000 distinct CDR3 sequences, about 10% seen once. The sequenced sample was PBMCs, mostly from graft donor cells, obtained 60 days after TCRalphabeta/CD19-depleted stem cell transplant. These receptors all come from a male patient between 2 and 10 years old who had a stem cell transplant for chronic granulomatous disease, so the T cells may come from the graft donor.

The chain uses TRBV10-1 and TRBJ2-7; TRBD1 or TRBD2 may be the D gene (5 bases each). The CDR3 covers 13 residues. The V end was cut by 3 bases, the J end by 2 bases, with 8 bases between. Germline values: CDR1 WNHNN, CDR2 SYGVQD (reference sequence). This CDR3 is CASSDQGPYEQYF. The CDR3, as DNA: TGCGCCAGCAGTGATCAGGGACCCTACGAGCAGTACTTC.

This clonotype showed up many times. The chain is built from TRBV6-5 and TRBJ2-1; a weak D match, TRBD2 (7 bases). CDR3 length equals 14 residues. CDR1 and CDR2 from the germline V gene are MNHEY and SVGAGI. V lost 4 bases and J 9 bases, leaving 16 bases between the germline ends. This chain's CDR3 is CASSSGGGGAEQFF. The DNA of the CDR3 is TGTGCCAGCAGTTCCGGCGGAGGGGGGGCTGAGCAGTTCTTC.

This clonotype was seen only a few times. The rearrangement links TRBV7-6 to TRBJ1-1; D possibly corresponds to TRBD1 (5 bases). Per the germline V gene, CDR1 is SGHVS and CDR2 is FNYEAQ. This CDR3 is 12 amino acids long. Trimming removed 8 bases from V and 2 bases from J, with 9 bases in between. CDR3 sequence (DNA): TGTGCCAGCGGGGACCTAAACACTGAAGCTTTCTTT. Its translation: CASGDLNTEAFF.

This clonotype appeared many times. The V and J genes are TRBV11-2 and TRBJ1-5, with D tentatively TRBD1 (5 bases). CDR1 and CDR2 (germline): SGHAT, FQNNGV. Trimming took 0 bases from V and 7 from J, leaving 19 bases between them. This CDR3 is built from 17 residues. The CDR3 reads CASSLDSWQGGRQPQHF. The CDR3 bases are TGTGCCAGCAGCTTAGACTCGTGGCAGGGAGGGAGGCAGCCCCAGCATTTT.

This clonotype occurred many times. This chain connects TRBV11-2 to TRBJ1-2; D call uncertain. The CDR3 is 14 amino acids. The germline V and J ends were trimmed by 2 bases and 2 bases, with 9 bases remaining between them. CDR1 and CDR2 from the germline V gene are SGHAT and FQNNGV. The CDR3 sequence: CASSLPGLNYGYTF. The DNA of the CDR3 is TGTGCCAGCAGCTTACCAGGCTTGAACTATGGCTACACCTTC.

This clonotype came up many times. V usage is TRBV5-1 and J usage is TRBJ1-5; D is uncertain. V lost 5 bases and J 0 bases, leaving 12 bases between the germline ends. Germline CDR1 and CDR2: SGHRS and YFSETQ. This CDR3 contains 15 residues. This chain's CDR3 is CASSLGENSNQPQHF. The DNA for the CDR3 is TGCGCCAGCAGTCTGGGAGAGAATAGCAATCAGCCCCAGCATTTT.

This clonotype has ten or more counts. This chain links TRBV27 with TRBJ2-7; D possibly corresponds to TRBD2 (5 bases). The V gene's germline CDR1 is MNHEY and CDR2 SMNVEV (reference sequence). The CDR3 extends over 15 amino acids. The V and J ends lost 2 bases and 3 bases respectively, with 14 bases between them. The CDR3 nucleotides are TGTGCCAGCAGTTTACGGCCTACGAGCGGCTACGAGCAGTACTTC. Amino acid sequence: CASSLRPTSGYEQYF.

There are a few counts of this clonotype. V gene TRBV15 combines with J gene TRBJ2-7, with D tentatively TRBD1 or TRBD2 (5 bases each). Germline CDR1 LNHNV, CDR2 YYDKDF (reference sequence). This CDR3 comprises 12 residues. V lost 0 bases and J 13 bases, leaving 13 bases between the germline ends. In DNA, the CDR3 is TGTGCCACCAGCAGAGAAAGTGGGACCCTTTACTTC. Its protein is CATSRESGTLYF.

Ten or more counts support this clonotype. This rearrangement joins TRBV20-1 to TRBJ2-3, with 8 bases lining up with TRBD2. From germline, CDR1 is DFQATT and CDR2 SNEGSKA (reference sequence). This CDR3 region has 13 residues. V lost 3 bases, J lost 3 bases, and 2 bases stayed unmatched. In DNA form, the CDR3 reads TGCAGTGCTAGGGCTAGCGGGACAGATACGCAGTATTTT. It yields the protein CSARASGTDTQYF.

This clonotype has a count of ten or more. The rearrangement links TRBV7-6 to TRBJ2-7; possibly TRBD2 for D (6 bases). Per germline, CDR1 SGHVS and CDR2 FNYEAQ. Trimming cost V 0 bases and J 4 bases, with 10 bases left between them. This CDR3 spans 14 amino acids. The CDR3 DNA sequence: TGTGCCAGCAGCTTAGCACAGGCGGGGTACGAGCAGTACTTC. Translating gives CASSLAQAGYEQYF.

The V call is TRBV19, the J call TRBJ2-3, with TRBD1 as a possible D gene (6 bases). Trimming left V 3 bases short and J 0 bases short, with 13 bases between. The germline V gene has CDR1 LNHDA and CDR2 SQIVND (reference sequence). The CDR3 contains 16 residues. The CDR3 reads CASSIQGFTSTDTQYF. The CDR3, as DNA: TGTGCCAGTAGTATCCAGGGGTTCACTAGCACAGATACGCAGTATTTT.

Many counts were recorded for this clonotype. V and J are TRBV6-5 and TRBJ2-7; possible D gene TRBD1, 6 bases. Germline V gene data show CDR1 as MNHEY and CDR2 as SVGAGI. Trimming stripped 5 bases from V and 2 bases from J, with 10 bases between. There are 13 residues in the CDR3. The CDR3 DNA is TGTGCCAGCAGTCCTGGACAGACCTACGAGCAGTACTTC. Its translation is CASSPGQTYEQYF.

This clonotype was recorded at least ten times. The chain links TRBV6-5 to TRBJ2-3; TRBD2 matches 9 bases. Germline V gene sequence: CDR1 MNHEY, CDR2 SVGAGI. V lost 2 bases, J lost 0 bases, and 12 bases stayed unmatched. The CDR3 spans 19 residues. CDR3 protein: CASSYAGGALAGSTDTQYF. CDR3 nucleotide sequence: TGTGCCAGCAGTTACGCCGGGGGGGCACTAGCGGGTAGCACAGATACGCAGTATTTT.

At least ten counts were recorded for this clonotype. V gene TRBV28 combines with J gene TRBJ2-1; TRBD2 agrees at 7 bases. The CDR3 is made up of 14 amino acids. Germline V lookup: CDR1 MDHEN, CDR2 SYDVKM. The V gene end was trimmed by 2 bases and the J gene end by 2 bases; junction bases not matched to a gene: 0. DNA for the CDR3: TGTGCCAGCAGTTTAAGCGGGACCTACAATGAGCAGTTCTTC. Translation gives CASSLSGTYNEQFF.

This chain uses TRBV12-3 or TRBV12-4 with TRBJ2-2; D not certain. The CDR3 sequence is 15 residues long. The ends were cut back, 5 bases at V and 6 bases at J, with 16 bases in the middle. CDR3 sequence (DNA): TGTGCCAGCAGTATCCCTCGGGCCCCTCCCGGGGAGCTGTTTTTT. It yields the protein CASSIPRAPPGELFF.

This clonotype has at least ten counts. The chain recombines TRBV11-2 with TRBJ2-1, with 15 positions matching TRBD2. CDR3 length: 18 residues. The V gene's germline CDR1 is SGHAT and CDR2 FQNNGV. V lost 5 bases, J lost 0 bases, and 5 bases stayed unmatched. CDR3 in DNA: TGTGCCAGCAGCCCCGGACTAGCGGGGGGGAGCTCCTACAATGAGCAGTTCTTC. It is translated as CASSPGLAGGSSYNEQFF.

The gene calls are TRBV5-4 and TRBJ2-7; 11 bases match TRBD2. CDR3 length: 16 residues. Trimming cost V 4 bases and J 0 bases; bases outside gene matches: 6. Germline V gene lookup returns CDR1 SGHNT and CDR2 YYREEE (reference sequence). The CDR3 sequence is CASSKGTSGYSYEQYF. The CDR3 DNA sequence: TGTGCCAGCAGCAAGGGGACTAGCGGCTACTCCTACGAGCAGTACTTC.

CDR3 region: CASSSAPGSYEQYF. The CDR3 region has the DNA TGTGCCAGCAGCTCCGCACCGGGCTCCTACGAGCAGTACTTC. This sequence joins TRBV7-8 and TRBJ2-7; D gene ambiguous. This CDR3 has 14 amino acids. Germline lookup yields CDR1 SGHVS and CDR2 FQNEAQ. Deletions cut 4 bases from V and 0 bases from J, with 10 bases between.

This clonotype was seen more than once but under ten times. The chain carries TRBV6-2 or TRBV6-3 and TRBJ2-2; TRBD1 matches 8 bases. The CDR3 totals 14 residues. The germline gives CDR1 MNHEY, CDR2 SVGEGT. V lost 6 bases, J lost 6 bases, and 6 bases stayed unmatched. Written as DNA, the CDR3 is TGTGCCAGCAGCACCGGACAGGGAGCCGGGGAGCTGTTTTTT. It yields the protein CASSTGQGAGELFF.

This clonotype was detected many times. The chain joins TRBV5-1 to TRBJ2-7; D is unclear. This CDR3 is built from 10 residues. From germline, CDR1 is SGHRS and CDR2 YFSETQ. Trimming removed 4 bases from V and 4 bases from J, with 3 bases in between. The CDR3 loop is CASSAYEQYF. The DNA of the CDR3 is TGCGCCAGCAGCGCTTACGAGCAGTACTTC.

In this sample, this clonotype turned up many times. This rearrangement joins TRBV5-1 to TRBJ2-7, with D uncertain. V was pared by 4 bases and J by 2 bases, with 10 bases between. The CDR3 is 13 amino acids. Germline loops: CDR1 SGHRS, CDR2 YFSETQ. CDR3 sequence reads: CASSLTQAYEQYF. The CDR3 nucleotides are TGCGCCAGCAGCCTTACACAAGCCTACGAGCAGTACTTC.

V is TRBV7-9 and J is TRBJ2-3; 13 positions match TRBD2. Trimming took 5 bases from V and 4 from J; bases not matched to a gene: 9. The germline V gene has CDR1 SEHNR and CDR2 FQNEAQ (reference sequence). There are 17 residues in the CDR3. The DNA of the CDR3 is TGTGCCAGCAGCCTCCGGACTAGCGGGAGTTCCGCAGATACGCAGTATTTT. Translation gives CASSLRTSGSSADTQYF.

This clonotype has a count of ten or more. The V gene is TRBV12-3 or TRBV12-4, the J gene TRBJ1-2; D remains unclear. V was pared by 5 bases and J by 0 bases, with 13 bases between. This CDR3 comprises 15 residues. The CDR3 spells CASSPIPQANYGYTF. The CDR3 DNA is TGTGCCAGCAGTCCAATCCCCCAGGCTAACTATGGCTACACCTTC.

This clonotype was detected many times. The V gene is TRBV12-3 or TRBV12-4, the J gene TRBJ1-1, with TRBD1 matching over 8 bases. V was clipped by 10 bases and J by 5 bases; unmatched bases: 3. The CDR3 totals 11 residues. The CDR3 loop is CATYRGTEAFF. The CDR3 DNA follows: TGTGCCACCTACAGGGGGACTGAAGCTTTCTTT.

This clonotype was seen at least ten times. The V and J genes are TRBV5-1 and TRBJ2-7; perhaps TRBD1 as D (5 bases). Germline V gene data show CDR1 as SGHRS and CDR2 as YFSETQ. V was trimmed by 4 bases and J by 0 bases, leaving 11 bases between them. The CDR3 has 14 amino acids. The CDR3 is CASSPRVSSYEQYF. CDR3 sequence (DNA): TGCGCCAGCAGCCCCAGGGTTAGCTCCTACGAGCAGTACTTC.

This clonotype was seen repeatedly, ten times or more. V and J are TRBV5-5 and TRBJ2-1; D unclear. The CDR3 consists of 13 residues. Germline V gene sequence: CDR1 SGHKS, CDR2 YYEKEE (reference sequence). V was pared by 2 bases and J by 7 bases, with 10 bases between. The DNA for the CDR3 is TGTGCCAGCAGCTTCGGCCGGAGAAATGAGCAGTTCTTC. It codes for CASSFGRRNEQFF. The full variable domain, completed using reference TRBV5-5 and TRBJ2-1, is DAGVTQSPTHLIKTRGQQVTLRCSPISGHKSVSWYQQVLGQGPQFIFQYYEKEERGRGNFPDRFSARQFPNYSSELNVNALLLGDSALYLCASSFGRRNEQFFGPGTRLTVL.

This clonotype was picked up many times. This rearrangement joins TRBV28 to TRBJ2-1; D call uncertain. The CDR3 spans 14 residues. The germline gives CDR1 MDHEN, CDR2 SYDVKM. Deletions cut 6 bases from V and 5 bases from J, with 14 bases between. CDR3 sequence: CASRDTTLNNEQFF. The DNA of the CDR3 is TGTGCCAGCAGGGATACGACCCTTAACAATGAGCAGTTCTTC.

In this sample, this clonotype turned up many times. Here the CDR3 DNA reads TGTGCCAGCAGCTTAGCGGATGCGGGGCTCCTCAAAAACATTCAGTACTTC. As protein: CASSLADAGLLKNIQYF. The chain recombines TRBV7-8 with TRBJ2-4, with a possible D match to TRBD2 (6 bases). The CDR3 runs to 17 residues. Germline lookup yields CDR1 SGHVS and CDR2 FQNEAQ. Trimming cost V 0 bases and J 3 bases, with 15 bases left between them. The variable domain in full, completed from reference TRBV7-8 and TRBJ2-4, reads GAGVSQSPRYKVAKRGQDVALRCDPISGHVSLFWYQQALGQGPEFLTYFQNEAQLDKSGLPSDRFFAERPEGSVSTLKIQRTQQEDSAVYLCASSLADAGLLKNIQYFGAGTRLSVL.

This clonotype was seen at least ten times. The chain employs TRBV20-1 and TRBJ1-1; D is ambiguous. There are 16 residues in the CDR3. V lost 3 bases and J lost 10, with 27 bases in between. The germline V gene encodes CDR1 DFQATT and CDR2 SNEGSKA (reference sequence). CDR3: CSARSPKHNAEGVAFF. Written as DNA, the CDR3 is TGCAGTGCTAGGAGCCCAAAGCACAACGCCGAGGGAGTAGCTTTCTTT.

This clonotype was recorded many times. The V gene is TRBV3-1, the J gene TRBJ2-7; 7 positions match TRBD2. V lost 4 bases, J lost 3 bases, and 6 bases stayed unmatched. Germline CDR1 is LGHDT and CDR2 is YNNKEL (reference sequence). The CDR3 covers 14 residues. Written as DNA, the CDR3 is TGTGCCAGCAGCCTGGGGCCTAGCGGCTACGAGCAGTACTTC. Residues: CASSLGPSGYEQYF.

This clonotype appeared many times. V is TRBV14 and J is TRBJ2-4; TRBD1 is a possible D gene (5 bases). This CDR3 is built from 16 residues. Germline CDR1 and CDR2: SGHDN and FVKESK. The V gene lost 0 bases and the J gene lost 3 bases, with 12 bases spanning the gap. The CDR3 loop reads CASSQEETALKNIQYF. In DNA, the CDR3 is TGTGCCAGCAGCCAAGAAGAGACAGCTCTCAAAAACATTCAGTACTTC. The full variable domain, rest sourced from reference TRBV14 and TRBJ2-4, is EAGVTQFPSHSVIEKGQTVTLRCDPISGHDNLYWYRRVMGKEIKFLLHFVKESKQDESGMPNNRFLAERTGGTYSTLKVQPAELEDSGVYFCASSQEETALKNIQYFGAGTRLSVL.